This T cell receptor (beta chain) emerged from a study of shared clonotypes between healthy human individuals. Profiling relied on immunoSEQ multiplex PCR, and the TCRdb table lists in-frame clones only, not all of them. The sample consists of some 580,000 clones, 95% to 98% of them appearing once. The germline V and J ends were trimmed by 0 bases and 0 bases, with 7 bases remaining between them. The CDR3 totals 15 residues. The V gene's germline CDR1 is SGHNT and CDR2 YYREEE (reference sequence). The sample taken for sequencing was naive CD4+ T cells sorted from blood. Subset denoted: CD45RA+ positively selected. The clonotype was recovered from a woman in her twenties or thirties in good health. The V gene is TRBV5-4, the J gene TRBJ2-1; D is possibly TRBD1 (5 bases). CDR3 DNA: TGTGCCAGCAGCTTGGTAGGGGCCTCCTACAATGAGCAGTTCTTC. As protein: CASSLVGASYNEQFF.